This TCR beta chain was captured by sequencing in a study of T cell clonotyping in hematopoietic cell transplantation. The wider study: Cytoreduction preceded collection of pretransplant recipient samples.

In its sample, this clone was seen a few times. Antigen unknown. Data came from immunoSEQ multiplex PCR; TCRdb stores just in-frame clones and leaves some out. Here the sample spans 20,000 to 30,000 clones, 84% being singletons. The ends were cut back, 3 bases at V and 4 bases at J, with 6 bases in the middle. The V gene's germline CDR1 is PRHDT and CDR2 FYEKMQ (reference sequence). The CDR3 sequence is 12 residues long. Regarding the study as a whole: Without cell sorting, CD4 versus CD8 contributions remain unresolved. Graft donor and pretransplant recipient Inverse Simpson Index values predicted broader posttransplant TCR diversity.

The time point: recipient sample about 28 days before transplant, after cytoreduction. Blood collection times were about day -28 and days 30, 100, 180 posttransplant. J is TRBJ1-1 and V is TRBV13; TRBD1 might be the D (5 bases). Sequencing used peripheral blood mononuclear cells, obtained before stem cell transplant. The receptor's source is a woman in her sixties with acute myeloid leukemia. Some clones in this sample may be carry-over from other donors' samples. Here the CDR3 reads CASSFGGTEAFF. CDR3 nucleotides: TGTGCCAGCAGCTTTGGGGGCACTGAAGCTTTCTTT.